The rows below give T cell receptor beta chains drawn from one sample of a study of T cell responses to AZD1222 COVID-19 vaccine. Libraries were prepared by immunoSEQ multiplex PCR; TCRdb keeps only in-frame clonotypes and omits some of them. The table has about 110,000 clones, roughly 84% seen once. The material was peripheral blood, obtained on day 0 of AZD1222 vaccination. The origin of the receptors is an adult in good health. The CDR3 runs from the conserved cysteine through the conserved F or W. The order of the fields is D gene, V gene, J gene, clone size, CDR3 DNA, CDR3 protein. The D gene is left open where the match is weak. Part of the rows lack a size; the others show once, few, many or a class for expanded clones.

D: -
V: TRBV7-8
J: TRBJ2-5
size: -
DNA: TGTGCCAGCAGCCAACCCCCGGGGGCACGTGAGACCCAGTACTTC
CDR3: CASSQPPGARETQYF

D: -
V: TRBV5-8
J: TRBJ1-6
size: few
DNA: TGTGCCAGCAGCTCCTGGCGACAGCCGACTAATTCACCCCTCCACTTT
CDR3: CASSSWRQPTNSPLHF

D: -
V: TRBV3-1/TRBV3-2
J: TRBJ2-5
size: few
DNA: TGTGCCAGCAGGCAAGGTGGGGTGGGGACCCAGTACTTC
CDR3: CASRQGGVGTQYF

D: -
V: TRBV28
J: TRBJ2-3
size: -
DNA: TGTGCCAGCAGTCCCCCTCAAGGCGGGGCTAGCACAGATACGCAGTATTTT
CDR3: CASSPPQGGASTDTQYF

D: -
V: TRBV6-2/TRBV6-3
J: TRBJ1-4
size: -
DNA: TGTGCCAGCAGTTACTCGGCAGGGAGAAAACTGTTTTTT
CDR3: CASSYSAGRKLFF

D: TRBD1
V: TRBV29-1
J: TRBJ1-3
size: -
DNA: TGCAGCGTTGGATCAGGGACAGGGGGAAACACCATATATTTT
CDR3: CSVGSGTGGNTIYF

D: -
V: TRBV18
J: TRBJ2-2
size: -
DNA: TGTGCCAGCTCCCTAGACTACCCATCTCTTACTAACACCGGGGAGCTGTTTTTT
CDR3: CASSLDYPSLTNTGELFF

D: TRBD2
V: TRBV6-2/TRBV6-3
J: TRBJ2-3
size: once
DNA: TGTGCCAGCAGTTCGCGGACTAGCGGGCCCCGCCCGGGCACAGATACGCAGTATTTT
CDR3: CASSSRTSGPRPGTDTQYF

D: TRBD2
V: TRBV18
J: TRBJ2-3
size: -
DNA: TGTGCCAGCTCACGCTCATCCGCGGGGGGAACAGATACGCAGTATTTT
CDR3: CASSRSSAGGTDTQYF

D: TRBD1
V: TRBV13
J: TRBJ2-7
size: -
DNA: TGTGCCAGCAGCTTTAGGGACAGGGGGCACGAGCAGTACTTC
CDR3: CASSFRDRGHEQYF

D: -
V: TRBV12-5
J: TRBJ1-1
size: -
DNA: TGTGCTAGTGGTTCTTTACCCGACCCCACGGGGAATACTGAAGCTTTCTTT
CDR3: CASGSLPDPTGNTEAFF

D: -
V: TRBV5-4
J: TRBJ2-2
size: -
DNA: TGTGCCAGCAGCTCCGGGACTCTGAACACCGGGGAGCTGTTTTTT
CDR3: CASSSGTLNTGELFF

D: -
V: TRBV27
J: TRBJ1-2
size: -
DNA: TGTGCCAGCAGACCAGGGGTAGGGACAACGACCTTC
CDR3: CASRPGVGTTTF

D: -
V: TRBV4-1
J: TRBJ1-6
size: -
DNA: TGCGCCAGCAGCCAAGACAGGGTAGGGAATTCACCCCTCCACTTT
CDR3: CASSQDRVGNSPLHF

D: -
V: TRBV5-6
J: TRBJ1-2
size: -
DNA: TGTGCCAGCAGCTTGGGGGGCGGAACCTATGGCTACACCTTC
CDR3: CASSLGGGTYGYTF

D: -
V: TRBV19
J: TRBJ2-2
size: -
DNA: TGTGCCAGTAGTATGTTGGGGAACACCGGGGAGCTGTTTTTT
CDR3: CASSMLGNTGELFF

D: TRBD2
V: TRBV9
J: TRBJ2-3
size: -
DNA: TGTGCCAGCAGCATTAGCGGGGGCTACACAGATACGCAGTATTTT
CDR3: CASSISGGYTDTQYF

D: -
V: TRBV6-2/TRBV6-3
J: TRBJ1-2
size: -
DNA: TGTGCCAGCAGTAACGCGAGCCGGGACGTACGTAACTATGGCTACACCTTC
CDR3: CASSNASRDVRNYGYTF

D: TRBD1
V: TRBV6-5
J: TRBJ1-6
size: -
DNA: TGTGCCAGCAGGGGACAGTCTAATTCACCCCTCCACTTT
CDR3: CASRGQSNSPLHF

D: TRBD1
V: TRBV6-1
J: TRBJ1-2
size: -
DNA: TGTGCCAGCAGTGCCGGGACAGGCCCTTTCCAATATGGCTACACCTTC
CDR3: CASSAGTGPFQYGYTF

D: -
V: TRBV2
J: TRBJ1-5
size: -
DNA: TGTGCCAGCAGTAGGGTCAGGGCCTCCGGTCAGCCCCAGCATTTT
CDR3: CASSRVRASGQPQHF

D: TRBD1
V: TRBV5-4
J: TRBJ2-7
size: -
DNA: TGTGCCAGCAGCTTTAACAGGGGGCGGATAAGCGAGCAGTACTTC
CDR3: CASSFNRGRISEQYF

D: -
V: TRBV19
J: TRBJ1-2
size: -
DNA: TGTGCCAGTAGTATAGACAGATACTATGGCTACACCTTC
CDR3: CASSIDRYYGYTF

D: -
V: TRBV7-9
J: TRBJ1-1
size: -
DNA: TGTGCCAGCAGCTTAGCGGGTCAGGGGAACACTGAAGCTTTCTTT
CDR3: CASSLAGQGNTEAFF

D: -
V: TRBV2
J: TRBJ2-5
size: -
DNA: TGTGCCAGCAGGATTCCCCAGGGTAGGGAGACCCAGTACTTC
CDR3: CASRIPQGRETQYF

D: -
V: TRBV21-1
J: TRBJ2-3
size: -
DNA: TGTGCCAGCAGCCCTTGGGGGACTAGCGTTCCGGGCACAGATACGCAGTATTTT
CDR3: CASSPWGTSVPGTDTQYF

D: -
V: TRBV3-1/TRBV3-2
J: TRBJ2-5
size: -
DNA: TGTGCCAGCAGCCAAGAAGGCGGCTACCTGTACCAAGAGACCCAGTACTTC
CDR3: CASSQEGGYLYQETQYF

D: TRBD1
V: TRBV18
J: TRBJ2-7
size: -
DNA: TGTGCCAGCTCAGACGGGACAGTCTTCCAGCAGTACTTC
CDR3: CASSDGTVFQQYF

D: -
V: TRBV19
J: TRBJ2-1
size: -
DNA: TGTGCCAGTAGGCAAAGTGGGGGCTCCTACAATGAGCAGTTCTTC
CDR3: CASRQSGGSYNEQFF

D: -
V: TRBV3-1/TRBV3-2
J: TRBJ1-1
size: -
DNA: TGTGCCAGCAGCCAAAATCCGGGACATCAGAACACTGAAGCTTTCTTT
CDR3: CASSQNPGHQNTEAFF

D: -
V: TRBV6-5
J: TRBJ1-1
size: -
DNA: TGTGCCAGCAGTTACTTAGGGACGATGAACACTGAAGCTTTCTTT
CDR3: CASSYLGTMNTEAFF

D: -
V: TRBV7-8
J: TRBJ2-7
size: -
DNA: TGTGCCAGCAGCCCAAGGGTTGGGGGCTACGAGCAGTACTTC
CDR3: CASSPRVGGYEQYF

D: -
V: TRBV4-2
J: TRBJ1-6
size: -
DNA: TGTGCCAGCAGCCAAGATCCATGGGCAGGGAAGGGTAATTCACCCCTCCACTTT
CDR3: CASSQDPWAGKGNSPLHF

D: -
V: TRBV4-2
J: TRBJ2-7
size: -
DNA: TGTGCCAGCAGCCAAGATCCCCCAGAGGAGGGCTCCTACGAGCAGTACTTC
CDR3: CASSQDPPEEGSYEQYF

D: -
V: TRBV9
J: TRBJ2-2
size: once
DNA: TGTGCCAGCAGCGTAGGGGACACCGGGGAGCTGTTTTTT
CDR3: CASSVGDTGELFF

D: -
V: TRBV27
J: TRBJ2-5
size: -
DNA: TGTGCCAGCAGTCCCCCGGGTGAGACCCAGTACTTC
CDR3: CASSPPGETQYF

D: -
V: TRBV15
J: TRBJ1-1
size: -
DNA: TGTGCCACCAGCAGAGATACCAGGGTCACTGAAGCTTTCTTT
CDR3: CATSRDTRVTEAFF

D: -
V: TRBV7-2
J: TRBJ1-2
size: -
DNA: TGTGCCAGCAGCTTAGGTGGAACGAGACGTGGCTACACCTTC
CDR3: CASSLGGTRRGYTF

D: -
V: TRBV6-5
J: TRBJ1-2
size: -
DNA: TGTGCCAGCAGTTACGGAGGGACCGCCCTCTATGGCTACACCTTC
CDR3: CASSYGGTALYGYTF

D: -
V: TRBV5-5
J: TRBJ2-6
size: -
DNA: TGTGCCAGCAGCCCCAGAGGTTATCTCTCTGGGGCCAACGTCCTGACTTTC
CDR3: CASSPRGYLSGANVLTF

D: -
V: TRBV21-1
J: TRBJ1-4
size: -
DNA: TGTGCCAGCAGCGCCCCGGGATCGGAAAAACTGTTTTTT
CDR3: CASSAPGSEKLFF

D: TRBD1
V: TRBV11-2
J: TRBJ2-7
size: -
DNA: TGTGCCAGCAGCTTCCGACAGGGTTACGAGCAGTACTTC
CDR3: CASSFRQGYEQYF

D: TRBD2
V: TRBV4-2
J: TRBJ2-3
size: -
DNA: TGTGCCAGCAGCCCCCGGGGAGCGGGAGGGGCGGTAGATACGCAGTATTTT
CDR3: CASSPRGAGGAVDTQYF

D: -
V: TRBV7-9
J: TRBJ2-7
size: few
DNA: TGTGCCAGCAGCCTAGGTAGCAGCTCCTACGAGCAGTACTTC
CDR3: CASSLGSSSYEQYF

D: TRBD1
V: TRBV7-9
J: TRBJ1-1
size: -
DNA: TGTGCCAGCAGCCCCTACTCCCTTGACAGGGCGGACACTGAAGCTTTCTTT
CDR3: CASSPYSLDRADTEAFF

D: -
V: TRBV6-5
J: TRBJ1-2
size: -
DNA: TGTGCCAGCAGTTCACAGGGTAGATTGGGCTATGGCTACACCTTC
CDR3: CASSSQGRLGYGYTF

D: -
V: TRBV21-1
J: TRBJ1-4
size: -
DNA: TGTGCCAGCAGTAACAGCCACGGACTGTTTTTT
CDR3: CASSNSHGLFF

D: -
V: TRBV5-5
J: TRBJ1-4
size: -
DNA: TGTGCCAGCACCGCTACGACTGTAACTAATGAAAAACTGTTTTTT
CDR3: CASTATTVTNEKLFF

D: -
V: TRBV2
J: TRBJ1-1
size: -
DNA: TGTGCCAGCAGGGGGGGAAACACTGAAGCTTTCTTT
CDR3: CASRGGNTEAFF

D: -
V: TRBV27
J: TRBJ2-1
size: -
DNA: TGTGCCAGCAAGCTAGAAGGAAGGAATGAGCAGTTCTTC
CDR3: CASKLEGRNEQFF